This T cell receptor beta chain was found in a study of blood T cell repertoires in COVID-19. Turning to the study itself: T cells, B-cell-depleted T cells, or PBMCs supplied cDNA or gDNA.

In the authors' methods: Estimation of nucleated cell counts relied on the amplification of reference gene primers. This table comes from immunoSEQ multiplex PCR, and its TCRdb copy is limited to in-frame clones, with some not included. V and J calls and clone size are copied from that table; D and trimming were computed from the DNA. This sample yields 100,000 to 150,000 clones, of which approximately 90% are seen a single time; 7.6% belongs to the top ten. V was cut by 5 bases and J by 0 bases, with 20 bases left in between. CDR3 length: 18 amino acids. CDR1 and CDR2 (germline): SEHNR, FQNEAQ (reference sequence).

This chain joins TRBV7-9 and TRBJ1-5; D is possibly TRBD1 (6 bases). The sequence was obtained from a man between 45 and 60 years old with acute or convalescent COVID-19. The sample taken for sequencing was peripheral blood. Written as DNA, the CDR3 is TGTGCCAGCAGCCATGATCCTCAGGGGAAGTATAGCAATCAGCCCCAGCATTTT. It specifies CASSHDPQGKYSNQPQHF.